The 13 T cell receptor beta chains listed next were all sequenced from one sample in a study of T cells after yellow fever vaccination. MiXCR was run by TCRdb on the 5' RACE reads, yielding one entry per CDR3 protein. Among 70,000 or so distinct CDR3 sequences, 5% to 6.5% were seen once, and the ten largest hold roughly 2.3%. Sequences were derived from CD4+ T cells sorted from PBMCs, sampled approximately 15 days after the first yellow fever vaccination. These receptors were collected from a man between 18 and 29 years old who received the YFV17D yellow fever vaccine.

This clonotype was detected only a few times. The chain combines TRBV20-1 with TRBJ2-3, with 7 positions matching TRBD2. The germline gives CDR1 DFQATT, CDR2 SNEGSKA (reference sequence). This CDR3 region has 14 residues. V dropped 3 bases and J dropped 4; count of bases not matched to a gene: 7. The CDR3 reads CSASLGGGADTQYF. CDR3 DNA: TGCAGTGCTAGCTTGGGGGGGGGGGCAGATACGCAGTATTTT.

This clonotype showed up many times. The J gene is TRBJ2-1, the V gene TRBV20-1, with D tentatively TRBD2 (6 bases). This CDR3 has 14 residues. V lost 2 bases and J lost 0, with 8 bases in between. Per germline, CDR1 DFQATT and CDR2 SNEGSKA (reference sequence). The CDR3 sequence: CSARSGGSYNEQFF. The CDR3 nucleotides read TGCAGTGCTAGATCCGGGGGCTCCTACAATGAGCAGTTCTTC.

This clonotype was observed many times. The rearrangement joins TRBV29-1 to TRBJ1-5; TRBD1 agrees at 7 bases. The germline V gene has CDR1 SQVTM and CDR2 ANQGSEA. J lost 4 bases, V lost 7 bases, and 4 bases had no gene match. The CDR3 is 12 residues long. This CDR3 reads CSALQGNQPQHF. The CDR3 DNA reads TGCAGCGCCTTACAGGGGAATCAGCCCCAGCATTTT.

This clonotype was seen ten or more times. The chain links TRBV5-4 to TRBJ1-1; 7 positions match TRBD1. The CDR3 is 14 amino acids. V was pared by 9 bases and J by 1 base, with 9 bases of the junction left unmatched. CDR1 and CDR2 from the germline V gene are SGHNT and YYREEE (reference sequence). As DNA, the CDR3 is TGTGCCATCTATAGAGACAGGGCGAACACTGAAGCTTTCTTT. Residues: CAIYRDRANTEAFF.

This clonotype was seen at least ten times. CDR3 nucleotides: TGTGCCATCAGTGAAGGTCGGGGGGCGGCCAACGAGCAGTACGTC. Translating it yields CAISEGRGAANEQYV. The gene calls are TRBV10-3 and TRBJ2-7, with D perhaps matching TRBD2 (7 bases). V was pared by 3 bases and J by 5 bases, with 17 bases between. The germline gives CDR1 ENHRY, CDR2 SYGVKD. CDR3 length: 15 amino acids.

This clonotype was observed many times. The CDR3 region is CAGLKRYSNTEAFF. DNA of the CDR3: TGTGCCGGACTAAAACGATATTCGAACACTGAAGCTTTCTTT. The rearrangement links TRBV30 to TRBJ1-1; D is uncertain. Trimming pared 8 bases from V and 1 base from J, leaving 17 bases between. This CDR3 comprises 14 residues. Germline CDR1 and CDR2: GTSNPN and SVGIG (reference sequence).

At least ten counts were recorded for this clonotype. The genes are TRBV7-6 and TRBJ1-5, with 8 bases matching TRBD1. CDR1 and CDR2 from the germline V gene are SGHVS and FNYEAQ. V was pared by 1 base and J by 6 bases, with 5 bases of the junction left unmatched. CDR3 size: 15 residues. CDR3 amino acids: CASSLDRGFIQPQHF. In DNA form, the CDR3 reads TGTGCCAGCAGCTTAGACAGGGGGTTCATTCAGCCCCAGCATTTT.

This clonotype was seen many times. The chain recombines TRBV5-5 with TRBJ2-1, with 9 nucleotides matching TRBD1. The CDR3 is 16 residues long. Germline loops: CDR1 SGHKS, CDR2 YYEKEE (reference sequence). V trimming: 2 bases; J trimming: 6 bases; junction bases outside the gene matches: 9. The CDR3 sequence is CASSFPPGQGFNEQFF. CDR3 in DNA: TGTGCCAGCAGCTTTCCTCCGGGACAGGGCTTCAATGAGCAGTTCTTC.

At least ten counts were recorded for this clonotype. The V gene is TRBV18, the J gene TRBJ1-2, with a possible D match to TRBD1 (6 bases). Germline V gives CDR1 KGHSH, CDR2 LQKENI. CDR3 length: 14 residues. V shed 4 bases and J shed 1 base, with 10 bases lying between them. The CDR3 sequence: CASSRQDLNYGYTF. In DNA form, the CDR3 reads TGTGCCAGCTCACGACAGGATCTTAACTATGGCTACACCTTC.

The table lists this clonotype with many counts. J is TRBJ1-2 and V is TRBV9; TRBD1 matches 10 bases. The trim removed 2 bases at V and 4 bases at J, leaving 5 bases unmatched. The CDR3 covers 15 residues. Germline CDR1 reads SGDLS; CDR2 reads YYNGEE. The CDR3 DNA sequence: TGTGCCAGCAGCGTGGGGACAGGGGCTGTCTATGGCTACACCTTC. This gives the protein CASSVGTGAVYGYTF.

The sample holds many counts of this clonotype. The rearrangement joins TRBV14 to TRBJ2-1; the D call may be TRBD1 or TRBD2 (5 bases each). The CDR3 spans 14 residues. CDR1 is SGHDN, CDR2 FVKESK, per germline. V shed 4 bases and J shed 9 bases, with 16 bases lying between them. CDR3 sequence (DNA): TGTGCCAGCAGCCTCGGGACCTGGAGTGGTGAGCAGTTCTTC. This sequence encodes CASSLGTWSGEQFF.

This clonotype was detected ten times or more. The chain carries TRBV20-1 and TRBJ2-5; TRBD2 aligns across 9 bases. The CDR3 is 14 residues long. V lost 0 bases, J lost 1 base, and 0 bases stayed unmatched. The germline gives CDR1 DFQATT, CDR2 SNEGSKA (reference sequence). The DNA of the CDR3 is TGCAGTGCTAGAGAGGGACTAGCCCAAGAGACCCAGTACTTC. Protein: CSAREGLAQETQYF.

This clonotype has a count of ten or more. The gene calls are TRBV5-6 and TRBJ2-5; the match to TRBD1 covers 11 bases. CDR1 is SGHDT, CDR2 YYEEEE, per germline. The CDR3 length is 14 residues. Trimming removed 4 bases from V and 4 bases from J; junction bases left unmatched: 3. The CDR3 DNA reads TGTGCCAGCAGCCCGGGACAGGGGGGAGAGACCCAGTACTTC. Amino acid sequence: CASSPGQGGETQYF.